The clone carrying this TCR beta chain was seen a handful of times. The V end lost 1 base, the J end lost 7 bases, and 11 bases lay between the germline ends. The CDR3 consists of 15 residues. A sample-barcoded 5' primer and a J-beta primer mix were used in a second PCR of roughly 7 to 12 cycles. A 12-random-nucleotide template-switch adaptor tagged each cDNA molecule. In TCRdb, the 5' RACE reads were re-called with MiXCR into one record per CDR3 protein. Of about 830,000 distinct CDR3 sequences in the sample, approximately 67% were seen once. The data belong to a study of blood T cells in healthy people across ages.

The receptor was isolated from a man in his thirties or forties in good health. The source material was blood. The chain employs TRBV12-3 or TRBV12-4 and TRBJ1-6; D ambiguous. Here the CDR3 DNA reads TGTGCCAGCAGTTTAGATGGCCTTCTGAATTCACCCCTCCACTTT. Its protein is CASSLDGLLNSPLHF.